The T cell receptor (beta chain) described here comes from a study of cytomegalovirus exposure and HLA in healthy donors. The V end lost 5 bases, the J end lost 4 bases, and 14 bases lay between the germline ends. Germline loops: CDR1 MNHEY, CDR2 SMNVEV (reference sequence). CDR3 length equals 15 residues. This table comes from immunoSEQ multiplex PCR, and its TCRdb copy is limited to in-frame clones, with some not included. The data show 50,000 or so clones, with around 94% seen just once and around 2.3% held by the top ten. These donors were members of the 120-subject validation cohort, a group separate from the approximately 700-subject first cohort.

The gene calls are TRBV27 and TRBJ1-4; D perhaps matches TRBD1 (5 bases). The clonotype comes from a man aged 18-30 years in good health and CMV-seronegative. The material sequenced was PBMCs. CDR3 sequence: CASSPSGGSNEKLFF. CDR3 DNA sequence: TGTGCCAGCAGTCCCTCGGGGGGAAGTAATGAAAAACTGTTTTTT.